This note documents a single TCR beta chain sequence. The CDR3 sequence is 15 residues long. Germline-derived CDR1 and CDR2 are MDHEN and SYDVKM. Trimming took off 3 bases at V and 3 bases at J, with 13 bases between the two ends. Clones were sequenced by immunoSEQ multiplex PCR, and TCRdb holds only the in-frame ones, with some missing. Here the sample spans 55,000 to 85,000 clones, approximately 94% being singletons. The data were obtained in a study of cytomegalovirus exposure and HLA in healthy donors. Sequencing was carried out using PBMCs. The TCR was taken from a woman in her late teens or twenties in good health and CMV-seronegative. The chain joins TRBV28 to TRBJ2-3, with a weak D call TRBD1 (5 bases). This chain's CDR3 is CASSLNQGATDTQYF. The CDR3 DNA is TGTGCCAGCAGTTTGAATCAGGGTGCTACAGATACGCAGTATTTT.